This passage covers 20 T cell receptor beta chains from one sample sequenced in a study of vaccination effects on CD4 cells after COVID-19. These TCRs' antigens remain unknown. Clones were sequenced by immunoSEQ multiplex PCR, and TCRdb holds only the in-frame ones, with some missing. The sample lists 37,000 or so clones, approximately 68% occurring once. Antigen-specific CD4+ T cells were first expanded with viral peptide pools by the ViraFEST assay and only then sequenced. Following 10 days of culture, CD4+ T cells were isolated. Vaccinees lacked prior SARS-CoV-2 infection and tested negative for nucleocapsid antibodies. Sequenced material: CD4+ T cells from PBMCs cultured with HCoV-OC43 spike peptides, taken before COVID-19 vaccination. The subset here: HCoV-OC43 spike overlapping peptide pool stimulation. The receptors were sampled from a human donor who received a COVID-19 vaccine.

The chain is built from TRBV30 and TRBJ2-7, with D possibly being TRBD2 (7 bases). The CDR3 has 19 amino acids. Deletions cut 0 bases from V and 2 bases from J, with 26 bases between. CDR1 and CDR2 from the germline V gene are GTSNPN and SVGIG (reference sequence). CDR3 sequence (DNA): TGTGCCTGGAGTGTACGTATAGGGGGGGCGCTTGCCCCAGCCTACGAGCAGTACTTC. Translated, it gives CAWSVRIGGALAPAYEQYF.

This chain joins TRBV6-6 and TRBJ1-2, with 8 bases fitting TRBD1. The V segment lost 5 bases and the J segment 3 bases; nucleotides outside the gene matches: 14. Germline CDR1 reads MNHNY; CDR2 reads SVGAGI (reference sequence). This CDR3 has 17 residues. The CDR3 DNA reads TGTGCCAGCAGTCAGGGGACAGGAAGGGTGCGGGACTATGGCTACACCTTC. It specifies CASSQGTGRVRDYGYTF.

The V call is TRBV6-1, the J call TRBJ1-4, with 9 nucleotides matching TRBD1. The CDR3 runs to 15 residues. In germline, CDR1 is MNHNS, CDR2 SASEGT. The V segment lost 2 bases and the J segment 7 bases; nucleotides outside the gene matches: 5. The CDR3 nucleotides are TGTGCCAGCAGTGAACAGGACAGGGGTTTTGAAAAACTGTTTTTT. Translated: CASSEQDRGFEKLFF.

The chain joins TRBV6-1 to TRBJ2-7; 9 bases fit TRBD2. This CDR3 is 15 amino acids long. The germline V gene has CDR1 MNHNS and CDR2 SASEGT. The trim removed 2 bases at V and 5 bases at J, leaving 7 bases unmatched. CDR3 region: CASSEIAGVPNEQYF. CDR3 nucleotide sequence: TGTGCCAGCAGTGAAATAGCGGGAGTTCCTAACGAGCAGTACTTC.

This clone was recorded only once. The V gene is TRBV2, the J gene TRBJ2-2, with unresolved D. V was shortened by 1 base and J by 5 bases, with 5 bases between the two germline ends. The CDR3 has 13 residues. CDR1 is SNHLY and CDR2 is FYNNEI in the germline V gene. The CDR3, as DNA: TGTGCCAGCAGTGAAGGGGGAACCGGGGAGCTGTTTTTT. Translation gives CASSEGGTGELFF.

The chain uses TRBV30 and TRBJ1-6; TRBD1 is a possible D gene (5 bases). The CDR3 covers 12 residues. The germline V gene encodes CDR1 GTSNPN and CDR2 SVGIG (reference sequence). V lost 2 bases, J lost 11 bases, and 10 bases lay in between. The CDR3 DNA is TGTGCCTGGAGTCGGGACCCGGCACCCCTCCACTTT. Encoded protein: CAWSRDPAPLHF.

The chain employs TRBV19 and TRBJ1-1; D gene uncertain. Between the trimmed V and J ends, which lost 5 bases and 6 bases, there was a span of 10 bases. The CDR3 spans 12 residues. Germline-derived CDR1 and CDR2 are LNHDA and SQIVND (reference sequence). The CDR3 sequence is CASSPRLPEAFF. The CDR3 DNA reads as TGTGCCAGTAGTCCGCGGCTACCTGAAGCTTTCTTT.

Concerning this clone: Germline and junction disagree at one end, which may indicate a read error. The rearrangement joins TRBV3-1 (or the pseudogene TRBV3-2) to TRBJ2-3; the D is unclear. The CDR3 sequence is 15 residues long. Germline-derived CDR1 and CDR2 are LGHDT and YNNKEL (reference sequence). CDR3 nucleotides: TGTGCCAGCAGCTCTAGAGGTGCAAGGCCACCGATCCCCAGCTTT. Translating gives CASSSRGARPPIPSF.

This clone was seen only once. This chain links TRBV5-1 with TRBJ2-5; D gene ambiguous. Germline V gene data show CDR1 as SGHRS and CDR2 as YFSETQ. V was trimmed by 5 bases and J by 4 bases, leaving 15 bases between them. This CDR3 contains 14 residues. The CDR3 DNA sequence: TGCGCCAGCAGTACCTCGGCAGGCGTAGAGACCCAGTACTTC. Residues: CASSTSAGVETQYF.

The V gene is TRBV19, the J gene TRBJ2-6; D call uncertain. V lost 3 bases and J lost 6, with 18 bases in between. Germline lookup yields CDR1 LNHDA and CDR2 SQIVND (reference sequence). The CDR3 contains 17 residues. The CDR3 loop is CASSIFTGFELANVLTF. As DNA, the CDR3 is TGTGCCAGTAGTATTTTTACGGGCTTTGAATTGGCCAACGTCCTGACTTTC.

The chain combines TRBV14 with TRBJ2-7, with D possibly called TRBD1 or TRBD2 (5 bases each). CDR3 length: 16 residues. Trimming took off 0 bases at V and 0 bases at J, with 12 bases between the two ends. Germline values: CDR1 SGHDN, CDR2 FVKESK. The CDR3 is CASSQDWAGSSYEQYF. The CDR3 nucleotides read TGTGCCAGCAGCCAAGATTGGGCAGGGAGCTCCTACGAGCAGTACTTC.

The chain employs TRBV5-1 and TRBJ1-4; 7 bases match TRBD1. With 4 bases clipped from V and 0 bases from J, the junction kept 3 bases outside the gene matches. In germline, CDR1 is SGHRS, CDR2 YFSETQ. The CDR3 length is 15 residues. For the CDR3, the DNA is TGCGCCAGCAGCCTACAGGGGTCAACTAATGAAAAACTGTTTTTT. It translates to CASSLQGSTNEKLFF. Variable domain in full (rest from reference TRBV5-1 and TRBJ1-4): KAGVTQTPRYLIKTRGQQVTLSCSPISGHRSVSWYQQTPGQGLQFLFEYFSETQRNKGNFPGRFSGRQFSNSRSEMNVSTLELGDSALYLCASSLQGSTNEKLFFGSGTQLSVL.

V and J are TRBV19 and TRBJ1-5; D possibly corresponds to TRBD1 (6 bases). Germline V gene lookup returns CDR1 LNHDA and CDR2 SQIVND (reference sequence). Trimming took off 8 bases at V and 10 bases at J, with 21 bases between the two ends. CDR3 length equals 14 residues. CDR3 in amino acids: CASGVDRIPRPQHF. CDR3 DNA: TGTGCCAGTGGGGTAGACAGGATCCCCCGACCCCAGCATTTT.

This clone was detected only a few times. J is TRBJ1-2 and V is TRBV19; TRBD1 matches at 9 bases. The V gene's germline CDR1 is LNHDA and CDR2 SQIVND (reference sequence). There are 13 residues in the CDR3. The J segment lost 9 bases and the V segment lost 4 bases, leaving 6 bases of the junction unmatched. CDR3: CASSTDRGSSYTF. The CDR3, as DNA: TGTGCCAGTAGTACCGACAGGGGGAGTAGCTACACCTTC. Together with reference TRBV19 and TRBJ1-2, the CDR3 gives the full variable domain: DGGITQSPKYLFRKEGQNVTLSCEQNLNHDAMYWYRQDPGQGLRLIYYSQIVNDFQKGDIAEGYSVSREKKESFPLTVTSAQKNPTAFYLCASSTDRGSSYTFGSGTRLTVV.

The chain recombines TRBV11-1 with TRBJ2-5; D remains ambiguous. Trimming stripped 7 bases from V and 2 bases from J, with 8 bases between. The CDR3 consists of 12 residues. CDR1 is SGHAT, CDR2 FQDESV, per germline (reference sequence). Here the CDR3 reads CASKAVQETQYF. CDR3 DNA: TGTGCCAGCAAGGCAGTACAAGAGACCCAGTACTTC.

This chain joins TRBV5-4 and TRBJ1-3; possibly TRBD1 for D (5 bases). The ends were cut back, 2 bases at V and 0 bases at J, with 12 bases in the middle. Germline loops: CDR1 SGHNT, CDR2 YYREEE (reference sequence). The CDR3 contains 16 residues. The CDR3 DNA is TGTGCCAGCAGCTTTTCGGGACCGAACTCTGGAAACACCATATATTTT. Translating it yields CASSFSGPNSGNTIYF.

This chain connects TRBV2 to TRBJ1-5, with 7 bases lining up with TRBD1. V lost 3 bases to trimming and J lost 2 bases; unmatched junction nucleotides: 4. CDR1 is SNHLY and CDR2 is FYNNEI in the germline V gene. The CDR3 runs 15 residues. CDR3 residues: CASSDGTGGNQPQHF. The DNA for the CDR3 is TGTGCCAGCAGTGATGGTACAGGGGGCAATCAGCCCCAGCATTTT.

This clone was counted between two and nine times. This rearrangement joins TRBV3-1 (or the pseudogene TRBV3-2) to TRBJ2-2; possible D gene TRBD1, 6 bases. The CDR3 totals 14 residues. In germline, CDR1 is LGHDT, CDR2 YNNKEL (reference sequence). Trimming cost V 6 bases and J 5 bases, with 13 bases left between them. The chain's CDR3 is CASRQLQGTGELFF. CDR3 DNA: TGTGCCAGCAGGCAGTTACAGGGTACCGGGGAGCTGTTTTTT.

This chain joins TRBV7-8 and TRBJ2-5; possibly TRBD1 for D (5 bases). CDR1 and CDR2 from the germline V gene are SGHVS and FQNEAQ. This CDR3 is 14 amino acids long. Trimming pared 5 bases from V and 1 base from J, leaving 11 bases between. CDR3 residues: CASSRPTVQETQYF. The DNA for the CDR3 is TGTGCCAGCAGCCGACCGACAGTCCAAGAGACCCAGTACTTC.

This sequence joins TRBV5-1 and TRBJ1-1; no reliable D call. The V end was cut by 1 base, the J end by 3 bases, with 10 bases between. The CDR3 is made up of 14 amino acids. CDR1 is SGHRS and CDR2 is YFSETQ in the germline V gene. The CDR3 region is CASSLWTLDTEAFF. DNA of the CDR3: TGCGCCAGCAGCTTGTGGACCCTTGACACTGAAGCTTTCTTT.